This T cell receptor (beta chain) is from a study of T-cell memory formation after mild COVID-19. Study-wide results and caveats: The main location of contracting CD4+ clones was CM and EM, and that of contracting CD8+ clones was EMRA.

About this clonotype itself: As yet, its antigen is unknown.

Germline V gene sequence: CDR1 SGHRS, CDR2 YFSETQ. V was shortened by 0 bases and J by 2 bases, with 9 bases between the two germline ends. The CDR3 loop spans 15 amino acids. In TCRdb, the 5' RACE reads were re-called with MiXCR into one record per CDR3 protein. The repertoire includes about 210,000 distinct CDR3 sequences, around 26% of them detected once, and about an eighth sits in the top ten. Sequenced input: PBMCs or a T cell subset sorted from them (not recorded which). This receptor was taken from an adult woman who had mild COVID-19 (a few samples of this study predate the infection). Cell type and time point are not known. V is TRBV5-1 and J is TRBJ2-1, with D unresolved. The CDR3 region has the DNA TGCGCCAGCAGCTTGGCCGGCGAGCCCTACAATGAGCAGTTCTTC. Encoded protein: CASSLAGEPYNEQFF.